The 9 T cell receptor beta chains below were found in one sample sequenced in a study of T cells after posttransplantation cyclophosphamide (TCRdb year 2016). Library creation used the immunoSEQ multiplex PCR assay. In TCRdb, the immuneACCESS table is reduced to in-frame sequences with V and J assigned. These tables do not hold every clone; where another copy was compared, an unresolved V gene accounts for under half, and the others remain unexplained. The table for this sample lists 34,000 or so clones, none of them counted only once. The ten most abundant clones make up around 7% of the sample. The material sequenced was PBMCs. Every receptor here comes from a woman between 45 and 65 years old in good health and a related stem cell transplant donor.

This clone was observed many times. The chain joins TRBV5-1 to TRBJ2-1; tentative D call: TRBD1 (6 bases). V lost 0 bases and J 4 bases, leaving 11 bases between the germline ends. There are 15 residues in the CDR3. Germline CDR1 is SGHRS and CDR2 is YFSETQ. CDR3 nucleotide sequence: TGCGCCAGCAGCTTGGTCTCAGGGGAATACAATGAGCAGTTCTTC. Its translation: CASSLVSGEYNEQFF.

There are many counts of this clone. This chain connects TRBV12-5 to TRBJ2-1, with TRBD2 matching 8 bases. The V gene's germline CDR1 is LGHNT and CDR2 FRNRAP. Trimming cost V 5 bases and J 6 bases; bases outside gene matches: 0. The length of the CDR3 is 12 residues. CDR3 protein: CASGSGSNEQFF. In DNA form, the CDR3 reads TGTGCTAGTGGTAGCGGGAGCAATGAGCAGTTCTTC.

The sample holds a few counts of this clone. This chain links TRBV29-1 with TRBJ1-2; 7 bases line up with TRBD1. Germline V gives CDR1 SQVTM, CDR2 ANQGSEA. Germline trimming cut 7 bases from V and 8 bases from J; bases unmatched to any gene: 7. CDR3 length: 11 residues. The DNA of the CDR3 is TGCAGCGGCACAGGGGAAGACGGCTACACCTTC. Its translation: CSGTGEDGYTF.

Worth noting for this clone: This may be a read error: a much more frequent sequence differs by one nucleotide. The gene calls are TRBV10-1 and TRBJ1-1; 8 nucleotides line up with TRBD1. CDR1 and CDR2 (germline): WNHNN, SYGVQD (reference sequence). Trimming cost V 3 bases and J 9 bases; bases outside gene matches: 15. The CDR3 loop spans 16 amino acids. The CDR3, as DNA: TGCGCCAGCAGTGACGGGGCAGGGGGCTTTGGAACTCAAGCTTTCTTT. Translation: CASSDGAGGFGTQAFF.

This clone showed up many times. This chain links TRBV5-1 with TRBJ1-1; maybe TRBD1 (5 bases). The CDR3 contains 14 residues. Trimming removed 4 bases at V and 0 bases at J, with 10 bases between. Looked up from germline, CDR1 is SGHRS and CDR2 is YFSETQ. The CDR3 sequence: CASSLTAMNTEAFF. The CDR3 DNA reads as TGCGCCAGCAGCCTGACAGCCATGAACACTGAAGCTTTCTTT.

At least ten counts were recorded for this clone. This chain links TRBV7-3 with TRBJ2-2, with D unclear. The ends were cut back, 5 bases at V and 8 bases at J, with 9 bases in the middle. This CDR3 spans 12 amino acids. The V gene's germline CDR1 is SGHTA and CDR2 FQGTGA. The CDR3 spells CASSILGGELFF. The CDR3 DNA reads TGTGCCAGCAGCATATTAGGGGGGGAGCTGTTTTTT.

The J gene is TRBJ1-2, the V gene TRBV5-6; 7 nucleotides align to TRBD1. CDR1 is SGHDT and CDR2 is YYEEEE in the germline V gene. CDR3 size: 14 residues. With V trimmed by 2 bases and J by 6 bases, 7 bases remained unmatched. CDR3 residues: CASSFQGVHNGYTF. The DNA of the CDR3 is TGTGCCAGCAGCTTCCAGGGGGTACACAATGGCTACACCTTC. The whole variable domain, filled in from reference TRBV5-6 and TRBJ1-2, reads DAGVTQSPTHLIKTRGQQVTLRCSPKSGHDTVSWYQQALGQGPQFIFQYYEEEERQRGNFPDRFSGHQFPNYSSELNVNALLLGDSALYLCASSFQGVHNGYTFGSGTRLTVV.

The table lists this clone with many counts. This chain links TRBV19 with TRBJ2-7, with TRBD2 matching 15 bases. J lost 8 bases, V lost 8 bases, and 4 bases had no gene match. This CDR3 comprises 13 residues. Germline CDR1 is LNHDA and CDR2 is SQIVND (reference sequence). CDR3 sequence reads: CASSGTSGRKQYF. CDR3 nucleotide sequence: TGTGCCAGTTCTGGGACTAGCGGGAGGAAGCAGTACTTC.

CDR3 nucleotides: TGCGCCAGCAGCCCGGGACTAGCGGGAGTACACTACTTC. Its protein product is CASSPGLAGVHYF. The chain uses TRBV5-1 and TRBJ2-5; 14 nucleotides line up with TRBD2. The J segment lost 14 bases and the V segment lost 4 bases, leaving 7 bases of the junction unmatched. Germline CDR1 reads SGHRS; CDR2 reads YFSETQ. This CDR3 has 13 residues. Using reference TRBV5-1 and TRBJ2-5 for the parts outside the CDR3, the full variable domain is KAGVTQTPRYLIKTRGQQVTLSCSPISGHRSVSWYQQTPGQGLQFLFEYFSETQRNKGNFPGRFSGRQFSNSRSEMNVSTLELGDSALYLCASSPGLAGVHYFGPGTRLLVL.